This is a list of T cell receptor beta chains from one sample in a study of response to subunit inactivated influenza vaccine. Via MiXCR, TCRdb re-called the RT-PCR reads, giving one row per CDR3 protein. The sample gives about 150,000 distinct CDR3 sequences, roughly 10% of which show up once; roughly 40% is in the top ten. Here the sequenced sample was CD8+ T cells sorted from PBMCs, taken less than 30 months after vaccination. The receptor set was obtained from a man aged 45 to 75 who received an inactivated influenza vaccine. Each CDR3 is given with its conserved first and last residue. The D gene is left open where the match is weak. Size is stated for part of the rows, as once, few or many counts, or as a class when the clone is expanded.

NA	TRBJ2-3	TRBD2	TRBV27	CASSPPGLAGKDTQYF	TGTGCCAGCAGTCCTCCGGGACTAGCGGGAAAAGATACGCAGTATTTT
NA	TRBJ1-1	TRBD1	TRBV29-1	CSVEGGQGWTEAFF	TGCAGCGTTGAAGGGGGACAGGGATGGACTGAAGCTTTCTTT
few	TRBJ2-2	NA	TRBV10-3	CAMKRNTGELFF	TGTGCCATGAAAAGGAACACCGGGGAGCTGTTTTTT
NA	TRBJ1-1	NA	TRBV28	CASTPRGEAEAFF	TGTGCCAGCACCCCCCGGGGGGAGGCTGAAGCTTTCTTT
NA	TRBJ2-7	NA	TRBV6-5	CASSYPQGAYEQYF	TGTGCCAGCAGTTACCCCCAGGGAGCCTACGAGCAGTACTTC
NA	TRBJ1-2	TRBD1	TRBV5-1	CASSLLSFGTGDGYTF	TGCGCCAGCAGCTTGCTCTCTTTCGGGACAGGGGATGGCTACACCTTC
NA	TRBJ1-2	NA	TRBV28	CASSSPPGDSNYGYTF	TGTGCCAGCAGTTCGCCTCCAGGGGACTCTAACTATGGCTACACCTTC
few	TRBJ1-2	NA	TRBV9	CASSNQMGGYTF	TGTGCCAGCAGCAACCAGATGGGAGGCTACACCTTC
once	TRBJ2-7	NA	TRBV7-9	CASSPLPVTAPYEQYF	TGTGCCAGCAGCCCCCTCCCTGTGACCGCGCCCTACGAGCAGTACTTC
NA	TRBJ2-3	NA	TRBV7-7	CASSLGYSLTDTQYF	TGTGCTAGCAGCTTAGGGTACAGCCTCACAGATACGCAGTATTTT
many	TRBJ2-2	NA	TRBV29-1	CSVVTGSSATGELFF	TGCAGCGTGGTAACAGGGTCGAGTGCCACCGGGGAGCTGTTTTTT
few	TRBJ2-2	NA	TRBV7-8	CASSLDPARGGTGELFF	TGTGCCAGCAGCTTAGACCCAGCCCGAGGGGGCACCGGGGAGCTGTTTTTT
many	TRBJ2-7	TRBD1	TRBV27	CASSLGTGDLYEQYF	TGTGCCAGCAGCCTTGGGACAGGGGATCTTTACGAGCAGTACTTC
few	TRBJ2-1	TRBD2	TRBV28	CASSLGKRELDEQFF	TGTGCCAGCAGTTTGGGTAAGCGGGAGCTCGATGAGCAGTTCTTC
NA	TRBJ2-7	TRBD1	TRBV28	CASSPDREFHEQYF	TGTGCCAGCAGCCCGGACAGGGAGTTCCACGAGCAGTACTTC
NA	TRBJ1-1	TRBD1	TRBV2	CASSETTGEDTEAFF	TGTGCCAGCAGTGAAACGACAGGGGAGGATACTGAAGCTTTCTTT
NA	TRBJ2-1	NA	TRBV2	CASSAGPRISYNEQFF	TGTGCCAGCAGTGCGGGACCGCGGATCTCCTACAATGAGCAGTTCTTC
many	TRBJ2-3	TRBD2	TRBV20-1	CSARGLAGAGVTDTQYF	TGCAGTGCTAGAGGACTAGCGGGAGCGGGAGTCACAGATACGCAGTATTTT
few	TRBJ2-7	NA	TRBV12-3/TRBV12-4	CASSLMSYEQYF	TGTGCCAGCAGTTTAATGTCTTACGAGCAGTACTTC
NA	TRBJ2-3	TRBD1	TRBV19	CASSIDGTATDTQYF	TGTGCCAGTAGTATAGATGGGACAGCCACAGATACGCAGTATTTT
NA	TRBJ2-2	NA	TRBV27	CASSSSWATGELFF	TGTGCCAGCAGTTCATCCTGGGCCACCGGGGAGCTGTTTTTT
many	TRBJ2-5	TRBD1	TRBV13	CASSPPTGTGDLTQYF	TGTGCCAGCAGCCCTCCCACCGGGACAGGGGACTTGACCCAGTACTTC
few	TRBJ2-7	NA	TRBV5-1	CASSLDQMYEQYF	TGCGCCAGCAGCTTGGATCAGATGTACGAGCAGTACTTC
few	TRBJ1-3	NA	TRBV10-3	CAIRRWGDSGNTIYF	TGTGCCATCAGAAGGTGGGGGGACTCTGGAAACACCATATATTTT
NA	TRBJ2-3	NA	TRBV9	CASSDPWTGDTQYF	TGTGCCAGCAGCGACCCCTGGACTGGGGATACGCAGTATTTT
NA	TRBJ2-7	TRBD2	TRBV2	CASSEGELAGGSSSYEQYF	TGTGCCAGCAGTGAAGGGGAACTAGCGGGAGGGAGTTCCTCCTACGAGCAGTACTTC
few	TRBJ2-7	TRBD2	TRBV2	CAILGLAGTYEQYF	TGTGCCATCCTGGGACTAGCGGGGACCTACGAGCAGTACTTC
few	TRBJ2-3	TRBD2	TRBV4-1	CASSQGPAGGNTDTQYF	TGCGCCAGCAGCCAAGGGCCGGCGGGAGGAAACACAGATACGCAGTATTTT
many	TRBJ2-1	NA	TRBV28	CASRETVSSYNEQFF	TGTGCCAGCAGGGAAACGGTGAGCTCCTACAATGAGCAGTTCTTC
NA	TRBJ2-7	TRBD1	TRBV20-1	CSAVPGQGSYEQYF	TGCAGTGCCGTACCGGGACAGGGCTCCTACGAGCAGTACTTC
NA	TRBJ2-5	NA	TRBV6-1	CASCLLNQETQYF	TGTGCCAGCTGCCTCTTGAACCAAGAGACCCAGTACTTC
few	TRBJ2-3	TRBD2	TRBV4-1	CASSQGGLAGDTQYF	TGCGCCAGCAGCCAAGGGGGACTAGCGGGAGATACGCAGTATTTT
NA	TRBJ2-7	NA	TRBV28	CASSSSTGSYEQYF	TGTGCCAGCAGTTCTTCAACAGGCTCCTACGAGCAGTACTTC
few	TRBJ1-1	NA	TRBV28	CASSPENTEAFF	TGTGCCAGCAGTCCCGAGAACACTGAAGCTTTCTTT
few	TRBJ2-7	NA	TRBV11-2	CASGLSGFEQYF	TGTGCCAGCGGTTTGTCCGGCTTCGAGCAGTACTTC
few	TRBJ1-2	NA	TRBV7-9	CASSPTEWSYGYTF	TGTGCCAGCAGCCCGACAGAGTGGAGCTATGGCTACACCTTC
NA	TRBJ2-5	TRBD2	TRBV6-5	CASSPGGETQYF	TGTGCCAGCAGCCCGGGGGGGGAGACCCAGTACTTC